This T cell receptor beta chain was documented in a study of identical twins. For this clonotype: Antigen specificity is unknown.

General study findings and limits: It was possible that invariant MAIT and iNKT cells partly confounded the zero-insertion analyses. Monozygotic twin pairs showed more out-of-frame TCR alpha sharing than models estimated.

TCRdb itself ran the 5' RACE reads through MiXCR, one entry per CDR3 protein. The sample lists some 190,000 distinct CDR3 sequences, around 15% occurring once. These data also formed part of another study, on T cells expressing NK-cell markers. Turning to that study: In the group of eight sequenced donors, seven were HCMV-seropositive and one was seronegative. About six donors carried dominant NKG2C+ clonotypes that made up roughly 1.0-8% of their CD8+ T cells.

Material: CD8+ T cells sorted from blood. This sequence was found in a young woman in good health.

The CDR3 DNA reads TGCAGTGCTAGCGGACGCAGGATAGAGGGCTACACCTTC. It yields the protein CSASGRRIEGYTF. The gene calls are TRBV20-1 and TRBJ1-2, with no clear D. The CDR3 totals 13 residues. The V gene's germline CDR1 is DFQATT and CDR2 SNEGSKA (reference sequence). V was pared by 3 bases and J by 8 bases, with 16 bases between.